This T cell receptor (beta chain) appears in the sequencing data of a study of blood T cell repertoires in COVID-19. Study in general: The United States, Italy and Spain supplied acute and convalescent COVID-19 samples. PBMCs, B-cell-depleted T cells, or T cells provided the cDNA or gDNA that made up the material.

V lost 1 base, J lost 9 bases, and 18 bases stayed unmatched. The CDR3 is 17 residues long. Per the germline V gene, CDR1 is GTSNPN and CDR2 is SVGIG (reference sequence). Libraries were prepared by immunoSEQ multiplex PCR; TCRdb keeps only in-frame clonotypes and omits some of them. This sample has approximately 150,000 clones, with 93% found just once. V is TRBV30 and J is TRBJ2-4, with TRBD1 matching 7 bases. The sequence was obtained from a woman aged 55-75 years with COVID-19, enrolled during active disease. Source material: peripheral blood. The DNA of the CDR3 is TGTGCCTGGAGTGCCGCCACAGGCCCCGACAGGGTGGCCATTCAGTACTTC. Translated: CAWSAATGPDRVAIQYF. The entire variable domain, with the rest obtained from reference TRBV30 and TRBJ2-4, is as follows: SQTIHQWPATLVQPVGSPLSLECTVEGTSNPNLYWYRQAAGRGLQLLFYSVGIGQISSEVPQNLSASRPQDRQFILSSKKLLLSDSGFYLCAWSAATGPDRVAIQYFGAGTRLSVL.